This T cell receptor beta chain was observed in a study of STAT3 mutations in large granular lymphocyte leukemia. Findings of the study overall: Every T-LGLL patient had at least one immunodominant TCRbeta clonotype.

Clones were sequenced by immunoSEQ multiplex PCR, and TCRdb holds only the in-frame ones, with some missing. The table includes 20,000 to 30,000 clones, approximately 94% detected once. Note on this clone: Its antigen remains unknown.

The CDR3 length is 13 residues. CDR1 and CDR2 (germline): SGDLS, YYNGEE. Trimming took off 3 bases at V and 7 bases at J, with 10 bases between the two ends. The sequencing sample was made of peripheral blood mononuclear cells. The chain combines TRBV9 with TRBJ2-2; maybe TRBD1 (6 bases). The clonotype comes from a man aged 40-50 years with T-cell large granular lymphocyte leukemia. Some clones in this sample may be carry-over from other donors' samples. DNA for the CDR3: TGTGCCAGCAGCGATGGGGGCATCGGGGAGCTGTTTTTT. Protein: CASSDGGIGELFF.